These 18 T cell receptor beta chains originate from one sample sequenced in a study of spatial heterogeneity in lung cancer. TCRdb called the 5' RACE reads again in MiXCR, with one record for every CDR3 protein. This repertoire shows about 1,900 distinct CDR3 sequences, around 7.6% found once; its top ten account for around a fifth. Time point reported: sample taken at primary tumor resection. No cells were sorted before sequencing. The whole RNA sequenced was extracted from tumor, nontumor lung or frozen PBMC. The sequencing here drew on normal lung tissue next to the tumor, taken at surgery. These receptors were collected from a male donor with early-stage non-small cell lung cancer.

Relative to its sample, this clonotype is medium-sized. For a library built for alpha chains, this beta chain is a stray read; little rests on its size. CDR3 region: CASSKNPLSGGRDNEQFF. Here the CDR3 DNA reads TGTGCCAGCAGCAAAAACCCCCTCTCGGGGGGGCGCGACAATGAGCAGTTCTTC. This chain connects TRBV11-2 to TRBJ2-1; 8 bases are shared with TRBD2. The junction had 17 bases not matched to a gene; V was cut back by 5 bases and J by 5 bases. The CDR3 runs to 18 residues. Germline V lookup: CDR1 SGHAT, CDR2 FQNNGV. Variable domain in full (rest from reference TRBV11-2 and TRBJ2-1): EAGVAQSPRYKIIEKRQSVAFWCNPISGHATLYWYQQILGQGPKLLIQFQNNGVVDDSQLPKDRFSAERLKGVDSTLKIQPAKLEDSAVYLCASSKNPLSGGRDNEQFFGPGTRLTVL.

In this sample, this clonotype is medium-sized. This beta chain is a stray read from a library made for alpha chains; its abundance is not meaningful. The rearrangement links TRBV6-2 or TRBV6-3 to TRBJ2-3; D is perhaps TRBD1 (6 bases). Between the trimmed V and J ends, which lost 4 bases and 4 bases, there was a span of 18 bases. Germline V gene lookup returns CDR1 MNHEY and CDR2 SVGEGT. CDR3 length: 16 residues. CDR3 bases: TGTGCCAGCAGTTCCGGACAGTTAGTTATTGCAGATACGCAGTATTTT. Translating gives CASSSGQLVIADTQYF.

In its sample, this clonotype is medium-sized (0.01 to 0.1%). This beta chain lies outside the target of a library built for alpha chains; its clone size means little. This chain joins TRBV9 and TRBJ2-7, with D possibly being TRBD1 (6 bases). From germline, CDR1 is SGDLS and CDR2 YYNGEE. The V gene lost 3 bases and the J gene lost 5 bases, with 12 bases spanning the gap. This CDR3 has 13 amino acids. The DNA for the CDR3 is TGTGCCAGCAGCGGACAACAGGGACACGAGCAGTACTTC. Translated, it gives CASSGQQGHEQYF.

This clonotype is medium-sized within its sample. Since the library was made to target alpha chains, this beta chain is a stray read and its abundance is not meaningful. The CDR3 DNA follows: TGCGCCAGCAGCCAAGATCGGGACACCCTTTTGGACACCGGGGAGCTGTTTTTT. Amino acids: CASSQDRDTLLDTGELFF. V gene TRBV4-3 combines with J gene TRBJ2-2, with a possible D match to TRBD1 (6 bases). This CDR3 spans 18 amino acids. Per the germline V gene, CDR1 is LGHNA and CDR2 is YSLEER. V gave up 0 bases and J gave up 3 bases, with 17 bases separating them.

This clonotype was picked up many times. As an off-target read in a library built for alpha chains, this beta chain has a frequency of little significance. CDR3: CASSYSSRQGAAEQFF. The CDR3 coding sequence is TGTGCCAGCAGTTACTCGAGTAGACAGGGGGCCGCTGAGCAGTTCTTC. The gene calls are TRBV6-5 and TRBJ2-1; 10 positions match TRBD1. After removal of 0 bases from V and 9 bases from J, the junction contained 8 bases not matched to a gene. The germline V gene encodes CDR1 MNHEY and CDR2 SVGAGI. The CDR3 extends over 16 amino acids.

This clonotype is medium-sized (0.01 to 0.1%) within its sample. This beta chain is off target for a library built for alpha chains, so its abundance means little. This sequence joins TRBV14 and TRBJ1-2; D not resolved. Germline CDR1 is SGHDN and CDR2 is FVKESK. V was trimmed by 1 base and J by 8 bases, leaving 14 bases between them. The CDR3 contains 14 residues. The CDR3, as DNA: TGTGCCAGCAGCCAAGTTTCCTCTTCCGGGGGCTACACCTTC. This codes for CASSQVSSSGGYTF.

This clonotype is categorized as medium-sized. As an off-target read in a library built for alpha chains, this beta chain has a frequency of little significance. The CDR3 nucleotides read TGTGCCAGCACCGACTACCTAAGCACAGATACGCAGTATTTT. Protein: CASTDYLSTDTQYF. This chain connects TRBV7-2 to TRBJ2-3; D possibly corresponds to TRBD2 (5 bases). CDR3 size: 14 residues. V lost 7 bases and J lost 0, with 11 bases in between. Germline CDR1 SGHTA, CDR2 FQGNSA.

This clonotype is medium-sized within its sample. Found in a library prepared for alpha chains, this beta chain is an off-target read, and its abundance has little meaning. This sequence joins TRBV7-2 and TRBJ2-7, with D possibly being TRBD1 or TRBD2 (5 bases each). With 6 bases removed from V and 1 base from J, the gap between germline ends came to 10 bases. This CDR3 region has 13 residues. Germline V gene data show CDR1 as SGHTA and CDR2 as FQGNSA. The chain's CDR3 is CASRGDGSYEQYF. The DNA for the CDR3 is TGTGCCAGCAGGGGGGACGGATCCTACGAGCAGTACTTC.

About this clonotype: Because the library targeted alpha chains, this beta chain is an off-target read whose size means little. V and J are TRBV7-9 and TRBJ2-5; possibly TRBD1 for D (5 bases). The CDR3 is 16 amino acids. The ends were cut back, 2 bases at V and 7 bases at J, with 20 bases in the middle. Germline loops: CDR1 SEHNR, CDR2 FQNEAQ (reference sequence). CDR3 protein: CASSLILGPSRGTQYF. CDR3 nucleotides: TGTGCCAGCAGCTTAATATTAGGGCCATCAAGGGGGACCCAGTACTTC.

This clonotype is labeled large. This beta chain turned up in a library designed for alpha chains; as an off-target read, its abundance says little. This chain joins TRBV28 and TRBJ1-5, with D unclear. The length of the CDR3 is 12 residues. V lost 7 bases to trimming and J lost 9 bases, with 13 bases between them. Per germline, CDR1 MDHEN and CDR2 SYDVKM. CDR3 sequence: CASTPARGPQHF. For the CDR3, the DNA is TGTGCCAGCACCCCGGCCCGGGGGCCCCAGCATTTT.

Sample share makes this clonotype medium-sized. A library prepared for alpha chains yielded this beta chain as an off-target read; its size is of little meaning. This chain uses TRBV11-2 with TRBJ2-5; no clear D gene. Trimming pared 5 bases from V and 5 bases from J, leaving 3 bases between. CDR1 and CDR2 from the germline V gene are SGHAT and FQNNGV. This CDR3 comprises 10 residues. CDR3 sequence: CASSRETQYF. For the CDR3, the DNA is TGTGCCAGCAGCAGGGAGACCCAGTACTTC.

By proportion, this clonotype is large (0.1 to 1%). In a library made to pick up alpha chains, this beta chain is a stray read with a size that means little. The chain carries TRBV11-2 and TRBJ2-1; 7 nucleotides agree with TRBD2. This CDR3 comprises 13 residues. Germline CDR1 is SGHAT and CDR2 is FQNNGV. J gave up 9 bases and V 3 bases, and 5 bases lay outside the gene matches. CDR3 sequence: CASSFSREGEQFF. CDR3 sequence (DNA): TGTGCCAGCAGCTTCAGCAGGGAGGGTGAGCAGTTCTTC. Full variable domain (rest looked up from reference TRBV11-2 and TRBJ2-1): EAGVAQSPRYKIIEKRQSVAFWCNPISGHATLYWYQQILGQGPKLLIQFQNNGVVDDSQLPKDRFSAERLKGVDSTLKIQPAKLEDSAVYLCASSFSREGEQFFGPGTRLTVL.

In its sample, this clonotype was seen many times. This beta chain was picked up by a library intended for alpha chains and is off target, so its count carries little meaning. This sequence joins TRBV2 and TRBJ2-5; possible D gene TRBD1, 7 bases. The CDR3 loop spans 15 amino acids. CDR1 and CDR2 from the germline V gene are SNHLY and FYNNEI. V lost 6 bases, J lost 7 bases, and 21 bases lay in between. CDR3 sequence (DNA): TGTGCCAGCAGCCCCACAGGGGCCGGAGCGGGGACCCAGTACTTC. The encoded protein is CASSPTGAGAGTQYF. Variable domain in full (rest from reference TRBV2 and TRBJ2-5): EPEVTQTPSHQVTQMGQEVILRCVPISNHLYFYWYRQILGQKVEFLVSFYNNEISEKSEIFDDQFSVERPDGSNFTLKIRSTKLEDSAMYFCASSPTGAGAGTQYFGPGTRLLVL.

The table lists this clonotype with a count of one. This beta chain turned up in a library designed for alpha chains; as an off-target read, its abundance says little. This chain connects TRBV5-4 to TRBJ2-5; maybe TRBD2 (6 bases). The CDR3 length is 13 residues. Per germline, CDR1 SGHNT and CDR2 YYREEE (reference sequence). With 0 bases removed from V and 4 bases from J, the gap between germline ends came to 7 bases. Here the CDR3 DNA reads TGTGCCAGCAGCTTGGACGGGGGAGAGACCCAGTACTTC. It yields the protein CASSLDGGETQYF. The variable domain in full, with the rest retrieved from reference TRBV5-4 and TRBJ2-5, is ETGVTQSPTHLIKTRGQQVTLRCSSQSGHNTVSWYQQALGQGPQFIFQYYREEENGRGNFPPRFSGLQFPNYSSELNVNALELDDSALYLCASSLDGGETQYFGPGTRLLVL.

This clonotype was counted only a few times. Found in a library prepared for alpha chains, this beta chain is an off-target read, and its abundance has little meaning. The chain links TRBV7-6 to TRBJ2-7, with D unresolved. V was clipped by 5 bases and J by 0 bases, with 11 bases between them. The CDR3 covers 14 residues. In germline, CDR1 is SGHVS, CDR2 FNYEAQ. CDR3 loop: CASSTTESSYEQYF. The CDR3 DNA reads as TGTGCCAGCAGCACTACAGAGAGCTCCTACGAGCAGTACTTC.

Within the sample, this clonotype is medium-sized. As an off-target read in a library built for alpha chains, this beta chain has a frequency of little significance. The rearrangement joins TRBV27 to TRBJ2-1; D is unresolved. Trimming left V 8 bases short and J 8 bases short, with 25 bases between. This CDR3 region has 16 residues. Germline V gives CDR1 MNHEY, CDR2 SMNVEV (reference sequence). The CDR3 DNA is TGTGCCAGCGGAAGGACCGGGCCCTCCCAAGTAGATGAGCAGTTCTTC. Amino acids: CASGRTGPSQVDEQFF.

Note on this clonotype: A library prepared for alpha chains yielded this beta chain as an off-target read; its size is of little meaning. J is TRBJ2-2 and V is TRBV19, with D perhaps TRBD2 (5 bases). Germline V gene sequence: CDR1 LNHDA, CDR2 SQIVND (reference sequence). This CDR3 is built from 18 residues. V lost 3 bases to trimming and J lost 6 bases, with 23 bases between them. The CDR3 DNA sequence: TGTGCCAGTAGTATCACGATCATGAGGGCCCTGGGGTCCGGGGAGCTGTTTTTT. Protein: CASSITIMRALGSGELFF.

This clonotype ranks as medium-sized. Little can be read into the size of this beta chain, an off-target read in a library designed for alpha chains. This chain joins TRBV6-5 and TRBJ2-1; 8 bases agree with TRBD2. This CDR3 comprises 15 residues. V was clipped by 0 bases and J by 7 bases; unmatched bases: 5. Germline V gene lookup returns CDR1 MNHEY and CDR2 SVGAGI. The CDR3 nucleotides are TGTGCCAGCAGTTACTCGAGGTCGGGGGGGAATGAGCAGTTCTTC. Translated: CASSYSRSGGNEQFF.